This is a list of T cell receptor beta chains from one sample in a study of T cells expressing NK-cell markers. After re-calling the 5' RACE reads, TCRdb lists one entry per CDR3 protein, DNA absent. There are 400,000 to 450,000 distinct CDR3 sequences in the sample, with approximately 6.8% held by the top ten. Sequencing was performed on blood T cells: a sorted CD56 or NKG2C T cell subset, CD4+ or CD8+ T cells, or bulk PBMC T cells (not recorded which). The receptors here all came from a woman between 18 and 69 years old in good health. The CDR3 runs from the conserved cysteine through the conserved F or W. The order of the fields is V gene, J gene, CDR3 length, CDR3 protein.

v_gene: TRBV29-1
j_gene: TRBJ1-2
len: 16
CDR3aa: CSVESATGDLNYGYTF

v_gene: TRBV28
j_gene: TRBJ2-5
len: 15
CDR3aa: CASSLMTDQSETQYF

v_gene: TRBV7-8
j_gene: TRBJ2-3
len: 16
CDR3aa: CASSLQRGGMTDTQYF

v_gene: TRBV5-1
j_gene: TRBJ2-5
len: 15
CDR3aa: CASSLSGGLQETQYF

v_gene: TRBV6-2/TRBV6-3
j_gene: TRBJ1-1
len: 16
CDR3aa: CASSYGRKGAWTEAFF

v_gene: TRBV7-2
j_gene: TRBJ2-5
len: 15
CDR3aa: CASSSTSGVAGTQYF

v_gene: TRBV12-3/TRBV12-4
j_gene: TRBJ2-7
len: 13
CDR3aa: CASSLNRGGEQYF

v_gene: TRBV7-9
j_gene: TRBJ2-1
len: 14
CDR3aa: CASSLPSGRDEQFF

v_gene: TRBV5-1
j_gene: TRBJ2-7
len: 15
CDR3aa: CASSITLQGLDEQYF

v_gene: TRBV9
j_gene: TRBJ1-2
len: 12
CDR3aa: CASSGWSVGYTF

v_gene: TRBV4-3
j_gene: TRBJ2-7
len: 14
CDR3aa: CASSQDPYSYEQYF

v_gene: TRBV3-1
j_gene: TRBJ2-7
len: 11
CDR3aa: CASSQGSEQYF

v_gene: TRBV15
j_gene: TRBJ1-1
len: 15
CDR3aa: CATSRDPGWNTEAFF

v_gene: TRBV2
j_gene: TRBJ1-2
len: 15
CDR3aa: CASSTRHPEVGGYTF

v_gene: TRBV9
j_gene: TRBJ2-5
len: 15
CDR3aa: CASSVTGAGQETQYF

v_gene: TRBV20-1
j_gene: TRBJ2-2
len: 14
CDR3aa: CSASLSLNTGELFF

v_gene: TRBV6-1
j_gene: TRBJ2-3
len: 13
CDR3aa: CASRVGHTDTQYF

v_gene: TRBV3-1
j_gene: TRBJ1-6
len: 15
CDR3aa: CASSQQGWTNWPLHF

v_gene: TRBV7-9
j_gene: TRBJ1-6
len: 13
CDR3aa: CASKDGGDSPLHF

v_gene: TRBV9
j_gene: TRBJ2-3
len: 14
CDR3aa: CASSIAGATDTQYF

v_gene: TRBV20-1
j_gene: TRBJ2-5
len: 11
CDR3aa: CSVAGAPTQYF

v_gene: TRBV5-8
j_gene: TRBJ1-1
len: 13
CDR3aa: CASSREKNTEAFF

v_gene: TRBV12-3/TRBV12-4
j_gene: TRBJ2-3
len: 13
CDR3aa: CASSQTGPDTQYF

v_gene: TRBV4-3
j_gene: TRBJ2-1
len: 16
CDR3aa: CASSQSGLAGVDEQFF

v_gene: TRBV7-2
j_gene: TRBJ2-2
len: 13
CDR3aa: CASSPTPKGELFF

v_gene: TRBV9
j_gene: TRBJ2-1
len: 17
CDR3aa: CASSVASAGPSYNEQFF

v_gene: TRBV29-1
j_gene: TRBJ2-5
len: 13
CDR3aa: CSVDWLALETQYF

v_gene: TRBV6-5
j_gene: TRBJ1-1
len: 12
CDR3aa: CASMRENTEAFF

v_gene: TRBV2
j_gene: TRBJ2-7
len: 12
CDR3aa: CASSVKNYEQYF

v_gene: TRBV20-1
j_gene: TRBJ1-4
len: 15
CDR3aa: CSALEIGTGYEKLFF

v_gene: TRBV28
j_gene: TRBJ2-4
len: 13
CDR3aa: CASSFYPPNIQYF

v_gene: TRBV12-3/TRBV12-4
j_gene: TRBJ2-1
len: 13
CDR3aa: CASKPGQGNEQFF

v_gene: TRBV4-3
j_gene: TRBJ2-1
len: 16
CDR3aa: CASSPSSGETVNEQFF

v_gene: TRBV20-1
j_gene: TRBJ2-7
len: 15
CDR3aa: CSAIRGTGNLDEQYF

v_gene: TRBV20-1
j_gene: TRBJ1-3
len: 15
CDR3aa: CSAKMGDMGLNTIYF

v_gene: TRBV20-1
j_gene: TRBJ2-5
len: 14
CDR3aa: CSASLHPQGETQYF

v_gene: TRBV20-1
j_gene: TRBJ2-3
len: 12
CDR3aa: CSARDSGHTQYF

v_gene: TRBV24-1
j_gene: TRBJ2-3
len: 17
CDR3aa: CATSDLSLGSGRDTQYF

v_gene: TRBV5-4
j_gene: TRBJ2-1
len: 18
CDR3aa: CASSFGLAGLDRYNEQFF

v_gene: TRBV6-2/TRBV6-3
j_gene: TRBJ2-3
len: 14
CDR3aa: CASTPWSSTDTQYF

v_gene: TRBV14
j_gene: TRBJ1-4
len: 13
CDR3aa: CASSRRGSEKLFF

v_gene: TRBV14
j_gene: TRBJ1-2
len: 13
CDR3aa: CASSHGPYYGYTF

v_gene: TRBV20-1
j_gene: TRBJ1-6
len: 17
CDR3aa: CSAPPMGRPKGNSPLHF

v_gene: TRBV7-6
j_gene: TRBJ2-2
len: 15
CDR3aa: CASSQVRGDTGELFF

v_gene: TRBV7-2
j_gene: TRBJ2-3
len: 15
CDR3aa: CASSFLGGNTDTQYF

v_gene: TRBV4-3
j_gene: TRBJ2-1
len: 16
CDR3aa: CASSQDPTGSYNEQFF

v_gene: TRBV20-1
j_gene: TRBJ2-1
len: 11
CDR3aa: CSARAGGEQFF